This T cell receptor beta chain was documented in a study of CD8+ T cells in alopecia areata. Background on the study: Dosing with tofacitinib proceeded for 6 to 18 months, followed by 6 months off drug. The study's findings and limits: Under tofacitinib, numerous expanded lesional clonotypes remained detectable in scalp and blood. Scalp clonality and expanded CD8+ clones among the top 100 showed significant decreases with tofacitinib.

Only a few counts were recorded for this clone. Its specificity is not known. Treatment indicated: oral pan-JAK inhibitor, 5-10 mg twice daily. It was cDNA, reverse transcribed from extracted RNA, that served as the sequencing template. TCRdb's copy holds only in-frame clones and misses some; the assay was immunoSEQ multiplex PCR. The table records under 350,000 clones, 55% to 75% of them present only once. The CDR3 loop spans 16 amino acids. Trimming took off 0 bases at V and 1 base at J, with 12 bases between the two ends. From germline, CDR1 is MNHEY and CDR2 SVGAGI. Sample: CD4+ T cells sorted from blood, taken at week 24, from a patient treated with tofacitinib. This chain joins TRBV6-5 and TRBJ1-1; D is undetermined. This receptor was taken from a human donor with alopecia areata. CDR3 DNA: TGTGCCAGCAGTTACTCGATAGGCGCGGGGAACACTGAAGCTTTCTTT. Its translation: CASSYSIGAGNTEAFF.